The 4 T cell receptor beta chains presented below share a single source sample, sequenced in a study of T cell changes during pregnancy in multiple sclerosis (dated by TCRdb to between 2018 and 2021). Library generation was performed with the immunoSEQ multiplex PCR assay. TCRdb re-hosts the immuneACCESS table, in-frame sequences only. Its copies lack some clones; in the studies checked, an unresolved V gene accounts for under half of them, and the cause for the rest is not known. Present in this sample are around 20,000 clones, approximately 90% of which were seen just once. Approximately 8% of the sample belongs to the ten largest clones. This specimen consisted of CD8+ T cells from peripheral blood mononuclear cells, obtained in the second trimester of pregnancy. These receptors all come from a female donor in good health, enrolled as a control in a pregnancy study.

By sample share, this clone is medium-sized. CDR3 protein: CASSPSGAQPTGELFF. The CDR3 DNA follows: TGTGCCAGCTCACCAAGCGGAGCCCAACCAACCGGGGAGCTGTTTTTT. The J gene is TRBJ2-2, the V gene TRBV18, with D possibly TRBD2 on 5 matching bases. V was cut by 2 bases and J by 5 bases, with 15 bases left in between. In germline, CDR1 is KGHSH, CDR2 LQKENI. The CDR3 consists of 16 residues.

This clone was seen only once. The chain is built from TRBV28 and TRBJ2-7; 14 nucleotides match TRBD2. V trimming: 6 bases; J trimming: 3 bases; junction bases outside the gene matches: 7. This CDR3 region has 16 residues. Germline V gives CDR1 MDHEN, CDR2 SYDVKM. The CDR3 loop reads CASSLGTSGSSYEQYF. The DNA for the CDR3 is TGTGCCAGCAGCCTCGGGACTAGCGGGAGTAGCTACGAGCAGTACTTC. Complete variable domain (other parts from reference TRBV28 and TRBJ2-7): DVKVTQSSRYLVKRTGEKVFLECVQDMDHENMFWYRQDPGLGLRLIYFSYDVKMKEKGDIPEGYSVSREKKERFSLILESASTNQTSMYLCASSLGTSGSSYEQYFGPGTRLTVT.

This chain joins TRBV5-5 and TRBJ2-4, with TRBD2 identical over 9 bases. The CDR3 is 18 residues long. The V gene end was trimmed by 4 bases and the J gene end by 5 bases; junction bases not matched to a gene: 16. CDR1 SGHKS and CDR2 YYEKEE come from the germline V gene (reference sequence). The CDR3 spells CASSPLQGFSGSENIQYF. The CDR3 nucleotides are TGTGCCAGCAGCCCGCTCCAGGGGTTTAGCGGGAGCGAAAACATTCAGTACTTC.

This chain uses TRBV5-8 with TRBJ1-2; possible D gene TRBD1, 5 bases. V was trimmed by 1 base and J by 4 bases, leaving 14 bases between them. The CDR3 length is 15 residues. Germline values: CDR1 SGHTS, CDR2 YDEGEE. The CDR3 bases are TGTGCCAGCAGCTTGCCTCGGGGGGTACGCTATGGCTACACCTTC. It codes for CASSLPRGVRYGYTF. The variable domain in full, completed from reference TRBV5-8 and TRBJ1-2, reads EAGVTQSPTHLIKTRGQQATLRCSPISGHTSVYWYQQALGLGLQFLLWYDEGEERNRGNFPPRFSGRQFPNYSSELNVNALELEDSALYLCASSLPRGVRYGYTFGSGTRLTVV.